Presented here are 26 T cell receptor beta chains from one specimen sequenced in a study of T cells in Graves' hyperthyroidism and ophthalmopathy (dated by TCRdb to the late 2010s). The method was multiplex PCR. The sequencer listed for this sample is Illumina HiSeq 2000. Amplification of TCR beta CDR3 regions was carried out from RNA transcripts. A first-round RT-PCR of the TCR CDR3 used the HTBI primer set with the Qiagen OneStep RT-PCR kit. TCRdb reworked the public reads: Q25 trimming with fastp, MiXCR clone assembly, productive beta chains retained. Identical CDR3 protein sequences are pooled into one entry, listed with their most common genes and DNA. The sample has 700,000 to 850,000 distinct CDR3 sequences on record, about a third of them singletons. Approximately 31% of the sample comes from the top ten. The source material was blood. The receptors stem from a woman in her thirties or forties with Graves' hyperthyroidism.

This clonotype was recorded many times. The chain couples TRBV19 to TRBJ1-4; tentatively, D is TRBD1 (5 bases). CDR3 length: 13 residues. Germline CDR1 is LNHDA and CDR2 is SQIVND (reference sequence). V was cut by 3 bases and J by 8 bases, with 10 bases left in between. The CDR3 region has the DNA TGTGCCAGTAGTATCCATCCAGGGGAAAAACTGTTTTTT. Translated, it gives CASSIHPGEKLFF.

This chain links TRBV5-1 with TRBJ2-7; D is perhaps TRBD1 (6 bases). The CDR3 has 16 amino acids. V dropped 4 bases and J dropped 4 bases, with 21 bases sitting between them. CDR1 is SGHRS and CDR2 is YFSETQ in the germline V gene. This CDR3 reads CASSTGTPPLTYEQYF. The CDR3 nucleotides are TGCGCCAGCAGCACAGGGACACCCCCCTTAACGTACGAGCAGTACTTC. The full variable domain, with the rest looked up from reference TRBV5-1 and TRBJ2-7, is KAGVTQTPRYLIKTRGQQVTLSCSPISGHRSVSWYQQTPGQGLQFLFEYFSETQRNKGNFPGRFSGRQFSNSRSEMNVSTLELGDSALYLCASSTGTPPLTYEQYFGPGTRLTVT.

This clonotype appeared once. This may arise from a read error, as a much more abundant clone is one base away. The chain is built from TRBV7-2 and TRBJ2-5; D call uncertain. Germline V gene sequence: CDR1 SGHTA, CDR2 FQGNSA. The CDR3 totals 14 residues. CDR3 coding DNA: TGTGCCAGCAGCTTAGGCAGGACGCAAGAGGCCCAGTACTTC. Its translation is CASSLGRTQEAQYF.

In the case of this clonotype: This clone may be a read error of a much larger clone one base away. The chain couples TRBV7-9 to TRBJ2-5; D is possibly TRBD1 or TRBD2 (5 bases each). This CDR3 comprises 15 residues. V was pared by 1 base and J by 7 bases, with 16 bases between. The germline V gene encodes CDR1 SEHNR and CDR2 FQNEAQ (reference sequence). CDR3: CASSLVGQGVATQYF. DNA for the CDR3: TGTGCCAGCAGCTTAGTGGGCCAGGGAGTAGCGACCCAGTACTTC.

The chain links TRBV7-2 to TRBJ2-1, with D unclear. The CDR3 loop spans 15 amino acids. V lost 1 base, J lost 5 bases, and 12 bases lay in between. Germline CDR1 is SGHTA and CDR2 is FQGNSA. The CDR3 spells CASSLGARGNNEQFF. The CDR3 DNA follows: TGTGCCAGCAGCTTAGGGGCACGCGGAAACAATGAGCAGTTCTTC.

This chain links TRBV7-2 with TRBJ1-6; D remains unclear. Trimming shortened V by 6 bases and J by 9 bases, and 18 bases separated the two germline ends. The CDR3 runs 15 residues. Per the germline V gene, CDR1 is SGHTA and CDR2 is FQGNSA. The CDR3 sequence: CASSLSGSSGSPLHF. Written as DNA, the CDR3 is TGTGCCAGCAGTTTGTCGGGGAGCTCAGGTTCACCCCTCCACTTT.

This clonotype was observed many times. The rearrangement joins TRBV10-3 to TRBJ1-3; tentatively, D is TRBD1 (6 bases). The CDR3 contains 15 residues. Trimming removed 3 bases at V and 2 bases at J, with 11 bases between. The germline V gene encodes CDR1 ENHRY and CDR2 SYGVKD. The CDR3 is CAISDQAGAGNTIYF. CDR3 nucleotide sequence: TGTGCCATCAGTGACCAGGCAGGGGCTGGAAACACCATATATTTT.

This clonotype was counted at least ten times. The gene calls are TRBV15 and TRBJ1-5; D uncertain. Germline V gives CDR1 LNHNV, CDR2 YYDKDF (reference sequence). Trimming left V 1 base short and J 5 bases short, with 6 bases between. CDR3 length equals 13 residues. The CDR3 sequence is CATSRGADQPQHF. DNA for the CDR3: TGTGCCACCAGCAGAGGGGCGGATCAGCCCCAGCATTTT.

The count of this clonotype is one. The chain is built from TRBV11-1 and TRBJ2-3, with D tentatively TRBD1 (6 bases). Germline V lookup: CDR1 SGHAT, CDR2 FQDESV (reference sequence). With 7 bases removed from V and 3 bases from J, the gap between germline ends came to 17 bases. This CDR3 is 15 amino acids long. This CDR3 reads CASTDRNARTDTQYF. The CDR3 region has the DNA TGTGCCAGCACCGACAGGAACGCGCGGACAGATACGCAGTATTTT.

This clonotype was picked up a small number of times. CDR3 nucleotide sequence: TGTGCCAGCAGCTTACCGGTCCCAGGCCTTAACTATGGCTACACCTTC. Translation gives CASSLPVPGLNYGYTF. The V gene is TRBV7-2, the J gene TRBJ1-2, with D uncertain. Germline V CDR1 and CDR2: SGHTA, FQGNSA. This CDR3 spans 16 amino acids. The ends were cut back, 2 bases at V and 1 base at J, with 14 bases in the middle.

There are many counts of this clonotype. The genes are TRBV20-1 and TRBJ1-2; D is ambiguous. From germline, CDR1 is DFQATT and CDR2 SNEGSKA (reference sequence). The V end was cut by 6 bases, the J end by 8 bases, with 16 bases between. The CDR3 is made up of 12 amino acids. The CDR3 spells CSATTPEKGYTF. In nucleotides, the CDR3 is TGCAGTGCCACCACTCCGGAGAAAGGCTACACCTTC.

Points on this clonotype: A much larger clone is a single base away; this may be a read error. The chain combines TRBV7-6 with TRBJ2-6, with no clear D. Germline CDR1 reads SGHVS; CDR2 reads FNYEAQ. Between the trimmed V and J ends, which lost 3 bases and 0 bases, there was a span of 6 bases. This CDR3 is 15 amino acids long. This chain's CDR3 is CASSLVDSGANVLTF. The DNA for the CDR3 is TGTGCCAGCAGCTTGGTGGACTCTGGGGCCAACGTCCTGACTTTC. Together with reference TRBV7-6 and TRBJ2-6, the CDR3 gives the full variable domain: GAGVSQSPRYKVTKRGQDVALRCDPISGHVSLYWYRQALGQGPEFLTYFNYEAQQDKSGLPNDRFSAERPEGSISTLTIQRTEQRDSAMYRCASSLVDSGANVLTFGAGSRLTVL.

The V gene is TRBV6-5, the J gene TRBJ1-2, with unresolved D. The V end lost 6 bases, the J end lost 6 bases, and 14 bases lay between the germline ends. Germline V CDR1 and CDR2: MNHEY, SVGAGI. This CDR3 region has 13 residues. CDR3 DNA sequence: TGTGCCAGCAGCCGGCTCGGAGGTGATGGCTACACCTTC. Translation gives CASSRLGGDGYTF.

The chain joins TRBV7-9 to TRBJ2-7, with 8 bases matching TRBD1. The V segment lost 0 bases and the J segment 1 base; nucleotides outside the gene matches: 5. The CDR3 runs 16 residues. The germline V gene encodes CDR1 SEHNR and CDR2 FQNEAQ (reference sequence). CDR3 amino acids: CASSLAGQAKSYEQYF. The CDR3 DNA sequence: TGTGCCAGCAGCTTAGCGGGACAGGCGAAATCCTACGAGCAGTACTTC. Complete variable domain (other parts from reference TRBV7-9 and TRBJ2-7): DTGVSQNPRHKITKRGQNVTFRCDPISEHNRLYWYRQTLGQGPEFLTYFQNEAQLEKSRLLSDRFSAERPKGSFSTLEIQRTEQGDSAMYLCASSLAGQAKSYEQYFGPGTRLTVT.

This chain joins TRBV7-9 and TRBJ2-2; 10 bases match TRBD1. Trimming at V came to 6 bases and at J to 7 bases, leaving 8 bases not matched to a gene. The CDR3 consists of 15 residues. In germline, CDR1 is SEHNR, CDR2 FQNEAQ (reference sequence). The CDR3 region is CASRREDRGFGELFF. The DNA for the CDR3 is TGTGCCAGCAGAAGAGAGGACAGGGGGTTCGGGGAGCTGTTTTTT. Supplemented by reference TRBV7-9 and TRBJ2-2, the full variable domain reads DTGVSQNPRHKITKRGQNVTFRCDPISEHNRLYWYRQTLGQGPEFLTYFQNEAQLEKSRLLSDRFSAERPKGSFSTLEIQRTEQGDSAMYLCASRREDRGFGELFFGEGSRLTVL.

This chain links TRBV10-3 with TRBJ2-5, with a weak D call TRBD2 (5 bases). V was shortened by 4 bases and J by 1 base, with 7 bases between the two germline ends. The CDR3 length is 13 residues. Germline lookup yields CDR1 ENHRY and CDR2 SYGVKD. CDR3 amino acids: CAISGGLQETQYF. The CDR3 DNA reads as TGTGCCATCAGTGGAGGGCTCCAAGAGACCCAGTACTTC.

This clonotype was counted once. The chain is built from TRBV10-3 and TRBJ1-2; TRBD1 aligns across 10 bases. The CDR3 runs 16 residues. V lost 2 bases to trimming and J lost 4 bases; unmatched junction nucleotides: 7. Germline loops: CDR1 ENHRY, CDR2 SYGVKD. As DNA, the CDR3 is TGTGCCATCAGTGAGGCCGACAGGGGGCGGGTCTATGGCTACACCTTC. This translates into CAISEADRGRVYGYTF.

This clonotype has more than one count but fewer than ten. The V gene is TRBV12-3 or TRBV12-4, the J gene TRBJ2-2, with 8 bases that match TRBD2. Germline trimming cut 6 bases from V and 2 bases from J; bases unmatched to any gene: 5. The CDR3 covers 15 residues. CDR3 in DNA: TGTGCCAGCAGGACGGGACTAGAAAACACCGGGGAGCTGTTTTTT. This gives the protein CASRTGLENTGELFF.

The chain carries TRBV7-2 and TRBJ2-6, with TRBD1 identical over 7 bases. Germline V gene sequence: CDR1 SGHTA, CDR2 FQGNSA. The CDR3 length is 18 residues. Unmatched junction bases numbered 10, after V lost 5 bases and J lost 0 bases. The CDR3 DNA sequence: TGTGCCAGCAGCCCCACCCGGGACAGCCCCTCTGGGGCCAACGTCCTGACTTTC. It specifies CASSPTRDSPSGANVLTF.

The rearrangement uses TRBV7-2 and TRBJ1-3, with 8 bases identical to TRBD1. CDR3 length: 19 residues. From germline, CDR1 is SGHTA and CDR2 FQGNSA. Trimming cost V 4 bases and J 0 bases; bases outside gene matches: 14. DNA for the CDR3: TGTGCCAGCAGCTCCCCCCGCCCTGACAGGGGAAGCTCTGGAAACACCATATATTTT. It is translated as CASSSPRPDRGSSGNTIYF.

The genes are TRBV6-5 and TRBJ2-7; tentatively, D is TRBD1 (5 bases). Deletions cut 5 bases from V and 2 bases from J, with 13 bases between. Germline V gene sequence: CDR1 MNHEY, CDR2 SVGAGI. This CDR3 contains 14 residues. The DNA of the CDR3 is TGTGCCAGCAGTACCCACAGGACCACCTACGAGCAGTACTTC. Residues: CASSTHRTTYEQYF.

The J gene is TRBJ2-7, the V gene TRBV19, with D perhaps TRBD1 or TRBD2 (5 bases each). The germline gives CDR1 LNHDA, CDR2 SQIVND (reference sequence). This CDR3 contains 15 residues. The V end lost 5 bases, the J end lost 5 bases, and 19 bases lay between the germline ends. CDR3 loop: CASSALRDGPNEQYF. CDR3 coding DNA: TGTGCCAGTAGTGCCCTCCGGGACGGTCCTAACGAGCAGTACTTC.

The V call is TRBV5-5, the J call TRBJ2-2; D gene unclear. The germline V gene has CDR1 SGHKS and CDR2 YYEKEE (reference sequence). The CDR3 consists of 17 residues. V was clipped by 6 bases and J by 1 base, with 19 bases between them. CDR3 nucleotide sequence: TGTGCCAGCATTGGTCTTGTTTTTGCGGAGAACACCGGGGAGCTGTTTTTT. This encodes CASIGLVFAENTGELFF.

This clonotype has more than one count but fewer than ten. The chain uses TRBV7-9 and TRBJ1-4; D remains ambiguous. Trimming removed 3 bases at V and 5 bases at J, with 10 bases between. This CDR3 is built from 14 residues. Per the germline V gene, CDR1 is SEHNR and CDR2 is FQNEAQ (reference sequence). CDR3 region: CASSLGSWNEKLFF. CDR3 nucleotides: TGTGCCAGCAGCTTGGGGTCCTGGAATGAAAAACTGTTTTTT.

This clonotype was seen only a few times. The V and J genes are TRBV7-6 and TRBJ1-4; a possible D gene is TRBD1 (6 bases). The CDR3 is 14 residues long. Germline V gives CDR1 SGHVS, CDR2 FNYEAQ. With 5 bases removed from V and 8 bases from J, the gap between germline ends came to 15 bases. CDR3 sequence (DNA): TGTGCCAGCAGCCCAGAAAGGGGGGGGGAAAAACTGTTTTTT. Its protein product is CASSPERGGEKLFF.

This clonotype was seen more than once but under ten times. This sequence joins TRBV6-5 and TRBJ1-5, with D possibly matching TRBD1 (5 bases). V was pared by 2 bases and J by 3 bases, with 11 bases between. Germline values: CDR1 MNHEY, CDR2 SVGAGI. The CDR3 totals 15 residues. CDR3 region: CASSYGQGFNQPQHF. The CDR3 DNA reads TGTGCCAGCAGTTACGGGCAGGGATTCAATCAGCCCCAGCATTTT.